This T cell receptor beta chain was retrieved from a study of T-cell reconstitution after alpha-beta-depleted transplantation in children. TCRbeta library construction was performed incorporating unique molecular identifiers. TCRdb fed the PCR reads into MiXCR, producing one record per CDR3 protein. Here the sample spans around 370,000 distinct CDR3 sequences, 9% to 12% being singletons. This clonotype ranks as medium-sized. The CDR3 loop spans 13 amino acids. The ends were cut back, 6 bases at V and 0 bases at J, with 6 bases in the middle. The germline CDR1 and CDR2 sequences are DFQATT and SNEGSKA (reference sequence).

This specimen consisted of PBMCs from the stem cell graft donor, obtained from the stem cell graft. The sequence came from a human donor who donated a stem cell graft to a child with acute lymphoblastic leukemia. This rearrangement joins TRBV20-1 to TRBJ2-6; no clear D gene. The DNA for the CDR3 is TGCAGTGCCTATTACTCTGGGGCCAACGTCCTGACTTTC. Residues: CSAYYSGANVLTF.